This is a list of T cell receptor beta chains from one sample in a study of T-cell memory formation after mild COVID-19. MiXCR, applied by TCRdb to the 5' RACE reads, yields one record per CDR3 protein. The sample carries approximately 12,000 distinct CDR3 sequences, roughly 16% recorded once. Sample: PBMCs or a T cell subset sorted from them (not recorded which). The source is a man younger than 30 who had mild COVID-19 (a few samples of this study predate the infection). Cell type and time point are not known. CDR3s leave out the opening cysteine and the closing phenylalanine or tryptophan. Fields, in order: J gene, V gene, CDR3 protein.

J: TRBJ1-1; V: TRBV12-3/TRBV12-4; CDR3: ASSQGTGGMSPEAF
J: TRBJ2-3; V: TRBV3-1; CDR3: ASSQRQGRDTQY
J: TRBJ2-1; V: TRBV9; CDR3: ASSLYPGLAYNEQF
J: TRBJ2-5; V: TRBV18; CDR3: ASSPPPRGPNQETQY
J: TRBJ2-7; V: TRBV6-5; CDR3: ASSSVWGEPGEQY
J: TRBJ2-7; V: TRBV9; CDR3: ASSATSGGGNEQY
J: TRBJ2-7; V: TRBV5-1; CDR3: ASRGGQGYEQY
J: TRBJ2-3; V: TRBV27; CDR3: ASSFRVPPDTQY
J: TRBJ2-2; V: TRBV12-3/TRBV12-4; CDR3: ASTSLGWDGITGELF
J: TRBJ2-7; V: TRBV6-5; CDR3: ASSPWGGSYEQY
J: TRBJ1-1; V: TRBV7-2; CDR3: ASSLGSLNTEAF
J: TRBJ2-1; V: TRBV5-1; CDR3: ASSKLAGGINEQF
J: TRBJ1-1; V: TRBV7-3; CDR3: ASSALMNTEAF
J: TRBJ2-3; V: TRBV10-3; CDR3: AIRGTERTPSTDTQY
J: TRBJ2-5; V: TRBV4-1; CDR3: ASTPSPGAVSPTRTQY
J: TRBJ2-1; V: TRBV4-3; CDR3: ASSLDGTRPYNEQF
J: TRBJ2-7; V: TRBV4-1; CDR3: ASSQDSWVDRTYEQY
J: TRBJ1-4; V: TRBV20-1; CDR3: SAKLPGDEKLF
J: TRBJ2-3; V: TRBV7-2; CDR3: ASSPRGGRHPDTQY
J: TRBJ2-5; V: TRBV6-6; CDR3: ASTPDLSGRETQY
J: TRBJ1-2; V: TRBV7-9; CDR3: ASSHEWVDRYGYT
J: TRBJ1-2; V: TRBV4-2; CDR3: ASSQVPPGSSFPYGYT
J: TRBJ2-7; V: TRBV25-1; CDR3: ASLPGQAPYEQY
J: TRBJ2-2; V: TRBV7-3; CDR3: ASSRTRVSNTGELF
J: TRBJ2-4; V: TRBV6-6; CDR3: ASSFWGDREGIQY
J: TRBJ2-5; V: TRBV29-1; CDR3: SVAGTSGAVQETQY
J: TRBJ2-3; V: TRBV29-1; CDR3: SVGAGGPEDTQY
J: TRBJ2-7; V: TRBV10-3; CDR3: AISESSVRSSYEQY
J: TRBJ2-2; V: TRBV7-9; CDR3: ASSTNLEGTGELF
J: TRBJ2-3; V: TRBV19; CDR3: ASSPGTEVDTQY
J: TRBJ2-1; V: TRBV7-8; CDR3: ASTTTAGGGLYNEQF
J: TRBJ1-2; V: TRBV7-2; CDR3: ASSSTSGVANYGYT
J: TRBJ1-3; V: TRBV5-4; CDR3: ASSSDRGPANTIY
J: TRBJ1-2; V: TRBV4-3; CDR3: ASSQERGRLERGYT
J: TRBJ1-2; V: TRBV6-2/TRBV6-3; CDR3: ASTNYADRGDYT